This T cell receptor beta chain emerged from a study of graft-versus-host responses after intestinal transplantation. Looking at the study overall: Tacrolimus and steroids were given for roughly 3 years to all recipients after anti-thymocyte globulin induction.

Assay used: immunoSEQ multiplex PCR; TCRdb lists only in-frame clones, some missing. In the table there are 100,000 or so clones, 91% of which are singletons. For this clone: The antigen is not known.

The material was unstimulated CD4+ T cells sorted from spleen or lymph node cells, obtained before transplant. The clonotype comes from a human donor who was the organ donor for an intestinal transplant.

As DNA, the CDR3 is TGTGCCAGCAGCCCACAGGGAGGGAACTTGGGCACTGAAGCTTTCTTT. Its translation: CASSPQGGNLGTEAFF. This chain connects TRBV11-2 to TRBJ1-1, with D possibly matching TRBD1 (6 bases). V was shortened by 5 bases and J by 4 bases, with 20 bases between the two germline ends. The CDR3 is made up of 16 amino acids. Germline V lookup: CDR1 SGHAT, CDR2 FQNNGV. The full variable domain, completed using reference TRBV11-2 and TRBJ1-1, is EAGVAQSPRYKIIEKRQSVAFWCNPISGHATLYWYQQILGQGPKLLIQFQNNGVVDDSQLPKDRFSAERLKGVDSTLKIQPAKLEDSAVYLCASSPQGGNLGTEAFFGQGTRLTVV.